The 28 T cell receptor beta chains below all came from one sample that was sequenced in a study of response to subunit inactivated influenza vaccine. TCRdb ran MiXCR on the RT-PCR reads and lists one entry per CDR3 protein. The top ten hold approximately 14% of the sample, which has about 500,000 distinct CDR3 sequences, approximately 7.2% seen once. The sequencing used PBMCs from blood, collected roughly 24 months after vaccination. These receptors came from a man aged 45 to 70 who received an inactivated influenza vaccine.

This clonotype was detected ten times or more. The chain employs TRBV29-1 and TRBJ2-2, with 7 bases lining up with TRBD1. The CDR3 is 14 amino acids. CDR1 SQVTM and CDR2 ANQGSEA come from the germline V gene. With V trimmed by 5 bases and J by 3 bases, 6 bases remained unmatched. The CDR3 coding sequence is TGCAGCGTTACACCCGGGACAGACACCGGGGAGCTGTTTTTT. Translation gives CSVTPGTDTGELFF.

This chain connects TRBV20-1 to TRBJ2-1, with 8 nucleotides matching TRBD2. After removal of 6 bases from V and 5 bases from J, the junction contained 9 bases not matched to a gene. In germline, CDR1 is DFQATT, CDR2 SNEGSKA (reference sequence). This CDR3 is built from 14 residues. In DNA, the CDR3 is TGCAGTGCCCCGCCGGGACTAGGAGACAATGAGCAGTTCTTC. Its protein is CSAPPGLGDNEQFF.

The chain employs TRBV10-3 and TRBJ1-5, with TRBD1 as a possible D gene (5 bases). The CDR3 is 13 residues long. Per germline, CDR1 ENHRY and CDR2 SYGVKD. DNA for the CDR3: TGTGTACCCGGGGGGGATCGCAATCAGCCCCAGCATTTT. Translated, it gives CVPGGDRNQPQHF.

The chain carries TRBV6-1 and TRBJ2-1; tentatively, D is TRBD2 (6 bases). Trimming cost V 6 bases and J 9 bases, with 18 bases left between them. The CDR3 is made up of 14 amino acids. Germline V gives CDR1 MNHNS, CDR2 SASEGT. CDR3 DNA: TGTGCCAGCAGACAACCTGGGGGGTTCGGTGAGCAGTTCTTC. Residues: CASRQPGGFGEQFF.

The J gene is TRBJ2-7, the V gene TRBV29-1, with 11 bases lining up with TRBD2. The CDR3 consists of 14 residues. The V and J ends lost 6 bases and 6 bases, in that order; junction bases with no gene match: 10. Germline CDR1 and CDR2: SQVTM and ANQGSEA. This chain's CDR3 is CSVTRRTSGREQYF. For the CDR3, the DNA is TGCAGCGTAACTAGGAGGACTAGCGGGCGCGAGCAGTACTTC.

The genes are TRBV11-2 and TRBJ2-2; D remains unclear. Germline values: CDR1 SGHAT, CDR2 FQNNGV. V was cut by 2 bases and J by 5 bases, with 6 bases left in between. CDR3 length: 13 residues. CDR3 protein: CASSLKRTGELFF. Here the CDR3 DNA reads TGTGCCAGCAGCTTAAAGAGGACCGGGGAGCTGTTTTTT. The full variable domain, rest sourced from reference TRBV11-2 and TRBJ2-2, is EAGVAQSPRYKIIEKRQSVAFWCNPISGHATLYWYQQILGQGPKLLIQFQNNGVVDDSQLPKDRFSAERLKGVDSTLKIQPAKLEDSAVYLCASSLKRTGELFFGEGSRLTVL.

V usage is TRBV11-2 and J usage is TRBJ2-7; D not certain. The CDR3 has 14 amino acids. Trimming removed 5 bases at V and 2 bases at J, with 13 bases between. The germline V gene has CDR1 SGHAT and CDR2 FQNNGV. The CDR3 spells CASSTWTDPYEQYF. DNA of the CDR3: TGTGCCAGCAGCACGTGGACCGATCCCTACGAGCAGTACTTC.

This clonotype showed up just a few times. The chain links TRBV15 to TRBJ2-4, with TRBD2 as a possible D gene (7 bases). Trimming left V 4 bases short and J 3 bases short, with 13 bases between. The germline V gene has CDR1 LNHNV and CDR2 YYDKDF (reference sequence). CDR3 length: 15 amino acids. The CDR3 loop reads CATSIEGGDKNIQYF. The CDR3 coding sequence is TGTGCCACCAGCATAGAGGGGGGGGACAAAAACATTCAGTACTTC.

The chain joins TRBV7-9 to TRBJ1-2, with a tentative D call TRBD1 (5 bases). Germline values: CDR1 SEHNR, CDR2 FQNEAQ (reference sequence). The V end lost 5 bases, the J end lost 8 bases, and 21 bases lay between the germline ends. This CDR3 spans 15 amino acids. The CDR3 region is CASSNAGAPWGGYTF. As DNA, the CDR3 is TGTGCCAGCAGCAACGCAGGTGCCCCCTGGGGCGGCTACACCTTC.

This clonotype was seen only a few times. The CDR3 region is CASSQGSQAYSYNEQFF. CDR3 in DNA: TGCGCCAGCAGCCAGGGATCTCAGGCTTACTCCTACAATGAGCAGTTCTTC. The genes are TRBV4-1 and TRBJ2-1; no clear D. Germline CDR1 reads MGHRA; CDR2 reads YSYEKL. V dropped 3 bases and J dropped 0 bases, with 15 bases sitting between them. The CDR3 has 17 residues.

This clonotype was counted at least ten times. The chain employs TRBV10-3 and TRBJ2-2; D gene ambiguous. The germline V gene encodes CDR1 ENHRY and CDR2 SYGVKD. Trimming took off 11 bases at V and 4 bases at J, with 8 bases between the two ends. This CDR3 has 11 residues. CDR3 protein: CAHTSTGELFF. The CDR3 DNA reads as TGTGCCCACACCTCCACCGGGGAGCTGTTTTTT.

This clonotype was seen only a few times. The chain couples TRBV12-3 or TRBV12-4 to TRBJ2-5; D is possibly TRBD1 or TRBD2 (5 bases each). V shed 3 bases and J shed 9 bases, with 17 bases lying between them. The length of the CDR3 is 14 residues. CDR3 amino acids: CASSLMAREGSQYF. The CDR3 coding sequence is TGTGCCAGCAGTTTGATGGCAAGAGAGGGGTCCCAGTACTTC.

This clonotype was seen more than once but under ten times. The chain has TRBV18 and TRBJ2-5, with unresolved D. The V end was cut by 0 bases, the J end by 7 bases, with 15 bases between. The CDR3 is made up of 15 amino acids. Germline-derived CDR1 and CDR2 are KGHSH and LQKENI. CDR3: CASSPPALHPGTQYF. The CDR3 DNA reads TGTGCCAGCTCACCACCAGCGCTACACCCGGGGACCCAGTACTTC.

This clonotype has just a few counts. This chain uses TRBV12-3 or TRBV12-4 with TRBJ2-1, with TRBD2 matching over 7 bases. The CDR3 is made up of 15 amino acids. Unmatched junction bases numbered 4, after V lost 1 base and J lost 4 bases. The CDR3, as DNA: TGTGCCAGCAGTTTAGGCGGGAGCCAGTACAATGAGCAGTTCTTC. Translated: CASSLGGSQYNEQFF.

V usage is TRBV12-3 or TRBV12-4 and J usage is TRBJ2-7, with D uncertain. V was clipped by 2 bases and J by 0 bases, with 5 bases between them. This CDR3 region has 13 residues. CDR3 sequence: CASSLWSSYEQYF. CDR3 bases: TGTGCCAGCAGTTTATGGAGCTCCTACGAGCAGTACTTC.

This chain connects TRBV10-3 to TRBJ2-1, with TRBD1 identical over 8 bases. V trimming: 6 bases; J trimming: 4 bases; junction bases outside the gene matches: 2. Germline values: CDR1 ENHRY, CDR2 SYGVKD. The CDR3 is 13 amino acids. The CDR3 here is CAISGTGYNEQFF. The CDR3 DNA reads as TGTGCCATCAGCGGGACAGGTTACAATGAGCAGTTCTTC.

This chain links TRBV24-1 with TRBJ2-5, with 10 bases identical to TRBD2. This CDR3 has 17 amino acids. Trimming took 3 bases from V and 3 from J; bases not matched to a gene: 9. Per the germline V gene, CDR1 is KGHDR and CDR2 is SFDVKD. In DNA, the CDR3 is TGTGCCACCAGTGATCCGACGGCTCTAGCGGGGGAAGAGACCCAGTACTTC. It translates to CATSDPTALAGEETQYF.

The V gene is TRBV7-6, the J gene TRBJ1-1; D unclear. The ends were cut back, 5 bases at V and 2 bases at J, with 6 bases in the middle. The V gene's germline CDR1 is SGHVS and CDR2 FNYEAQ. This CDR3 contains 12 residues. Here the CDR3 DNA reads TGTGCCAGCAGCGGGGAAAACACTGAAGCTTTCTTT. It is translated as CASSGENTEAFF.

This clonotype was detected ten times or more. The chain employs TRBV7-9 and TRBJ2-1; TRBD2 might be the D (6 bases). This CDR3 spans 15 amino acids. Germline CDR1 SEHNR, CDR2 FQNEAQ (reference sequence). Trimming left V 5 bases short and J 0 bases short, with 11 bases between. The CDR3: CASSKLASSYNEQFF. The CDR3 nucleotides are TGTGCCAGCAGCAAACTAGCAAGCTCCTACAATGAGCAGTTCTTC.

This clonotype was detected a few times. The rearrangement links TRBV12-3 or TRBV12-4 to TRBJ1-3, with D tentatively TRBD1 (6 bases). The CDR3 spans 16 residues. The V gene lost 6 bases and the J gene lost 1 base, with 16 bases spanning the gap. CDR3: CASSTTGSPSGNTIYF. The CDR3 nucleotides read TGTGCCAGCAGCACCACAGGGTCCCCGTCTGGAAACACCATATATTTT.

This clonotype has ten or more counts. The rearrangement uses TRBV20-1 and TRBJ2-3; D is undetermined. This CDR3 has 15 amino acids. CDR1 and CDR2 (germline): DFQATT, SNEGSKA (reference sequence). Trimming pared 6 bases from V and 3 bases from J, leaving 19 bases between. The CDR3, as DNA: TGCAGTGCCATGGAAAGGGTGGCTGATACAGATACGCAGTATTTT. It yields the protein CSAMERVADTDTQYF.

The rearrangement joins TRBV2 to TRBJ2-5, with 9 bases lining up with TRBD2. The CDR3 is 14 residues long. V dropped 6 bases and J dropped 9; count of bases not matched to a gene: 11. Germline assignment: CDR1 SNHLY and CDR2 FYNNEI. As DNA, the CDR3 is TGTGCCAGCAGCGGTACTAGCGGGCGAGGGGCCCAGTACTTC. Translated: CASSGTSGRGAQYF.

As DNA, the CDR3 is TGTGCCAGCAGCTCGAAAAGGGGGCAGTCAGATACGCAGTATTTT. Translation gives CASSSKRGQSDTQYF. The gene calls are TRBV11-1 and TRBJ2-3; 7 bases are a match to TRBD1. After removal of 4 bases from V and 4 bases from J, the junction contained 8 bases not matched to a gene. The CDR3 totals 15 residues. The germline V gene encodes CDR1 SGHAT and CDR2 FQDESV (reference sequence).

This clonotype was counted a few times. The chain combines TRBV29-1 with TRBJ2-5; 8 bases match TRBD2. This CDR3 spans 13 amino acids. Germline V gene sequence: CDR1 SQVTM, CDR2 ANQGSEA. Trimming took 7 bases from V and 4 from J; bases not matched to a gene: 8. CDR3 nucleotides: TGCAGCGCTCGGGGACTAGTAGGAGAGACCCAGTACTTC. Translated: CSARGLVGETQYF. The whole variable domain, filled in from reference TRBV29-1 and TRBJ2-5, reads SAVISQKPSRDICQRGTSLTIQCQVDSQVTMMFWYRQQPGQSLTLIATANQGSEATYESGFVIDKFPISRPNLTFSTLTVSNMSPEDSSIYLCSARGLVGETQYFGPGTRLLVL.

The rearrangement links TRBV4-3 to TRBJ2-7; the D is unclear. The CDR3 runs 13 residues. V was pared by 0 bases and J by 3 bases, with 6 bases between. Germline values: CDR1 LGHNA, CDR2 YSLEER. CDR3 nucleotides: TGCGCCAGCAGCCAAGACAAGGACTACGAGCAGTACTTC. Protein product: CASSQDKDYEQYF.

There are a few counts of this clonotype. This sequence joins TRBV12-3 or TRBV12-4 and TRBJ2-5; the D gene is possibly TRBD2 (5 bases). This CDR3 is built from 15 residues. Between the trimmed V and J ends, which lost 1 base and 6 bases, there was a span of 15 bases. The CDR3: CASSLEEAGMKTQYF. The CDR3 DNA is TGTGCCAGCAGTTTAGAGGAGGCCGGTATGAAGACCCAGTACTTC.

This clonotype was observed a handful of times. This chain connects TRBV24-1 to TRBJ2-5; TRBD2 agrees at 8 bases. There are 15 residues in the CDR3. With V trimmed by 5 bases and J by 2 bases, 6 bases remained unmatched. Germline V gene data show CDR1 as KGHDR and CDR2 as SFDVKD. The CDR3 sequence is CATSAPAGGQETQYF. The CDR3 DNA reads TGTGCCACCAGTGCCCCCGCGGGGGGACAAGAGACCCAGTACTTC.

This clonotype has a count of ten or more. The rearrangement links TRBV20-1 to TRBJ1-6, with a possible D match to TRBD1 (5 bases). The V gene's germline CDR1 is DFQATT and CDR2 SNEGSKA (reference sequence). The V and J ends lost 3 bases and 14 bases respectively, with 23 bases between them. The CDR3 runs 15 residues. CDR3 DNA: TGCAGTGCTAGTCCCGGTTCGGGGGGAATGCGCGCCCTCCACTTT. Translation gives CSASPGSGGMRALHF.